A selection of T cell receptor beta chains follows, all from one sample in a study of monozygotic twins with cystic fibrosis. The method was immunoSEQ multiplex PCR; TCRdb's version includes in-frame clones alone and lacks a portion of them. The repertoire holds about 11,000 clones, around 95% seen once, with around 0.9% in the top ten. The sample comprised blood. These receptors originate from a boy aged 5-17 years with cystic fibrosis. Each CDR3 is given with its conserved first and last residue. A D gene is named only where the DNA matches it firmly. Clone size is not always given. Where it is, it says once, few, many or a class for expanded clones.

CDR3 length,clone size,J gene,D gene,V gene,CDR3 protein,CDR3 DNA
11,once,TRBJ2-2,.,TRBV7-9,CASTRGKELFF,TGTGCCAGCACCCGTGGGAAGGAGCTGTTTTTT
15,once,TRBJ2-5,.,TRBV7-7,CASSPRSRRAETQYF,TGTGCTAGCAGCCCCCGAAGTCGAAGGGCAGAGACCCAGTACTTC
11,.,TRBJ2-2,.,TRBV5-1,CASRESGELFF,TGCGCCAGCAGGGAATCCGGGGAGCTGTTTTTT
12,.,TRBJ2-3,.,TRBV9,CASSVGTDTQYF,TGTGCCAGCAGCGTTGGAACAGATACGCAGTATTTT
17,.,TRBJ2-2,.,TRBV7-3,CASSLTYDLMNTGELFF,TGTGCCAGCAGCTTAACTTACGACCTAATGAACACCGGGGAGCTGTTTTTT
18,.,TRBJ2-7,.,TRBV7-9,CASSFVLVRERAIDEQYF,TGTGCCAGCAGCTTCGTACTGGTCAGGGAGAGGGCCATTGACGAGCAGTACTTC
14,few,TRBJ1-1,.,TRBV6-5,CASSLTQSGTEAFF,TGTGCCAGCAGTTTAACACAATCCGGCACTGAAGCTTTCTTT
13,.,TRBJ2-7,.,TRBV14,CASSPGGGREQYF,TGTGCCAGCAGCCCAGGAGGGGGGCGCGAGCAGTACTTC
15,.,TRBJ1-2,.,TRBV7-2,CASSLPGARVDGYTF,TGTGCCAGCAGCTTACCGGGGGCGCGGGTCGATGGCTACACCTTC
14,.,TRBJ2-3,.,TRBV7-9,CASSSFGATDTQYF,TGTGCCAGCAGCTCGTTTGGCGCGACAGATACGCAGTATTTT
13,once,TRBJ2-1,.,TRBV4-1,CASSPLPYNEEFF,TGCGCCAGCAGCCCCCTCCCCTACAATGAAGAGTTCTTC
16,.,TRBJ2-6,.,TRBV14,CASSRRVSGGANVLTF,TGTGCCAGCAGCCGGAGGGTATCGGGTGGGGCCAACGTCCTGACTTTC
14,.,TRBJ2-2,.,TRBV4-1,CASSHPQGAGELFF,TGCGCCAGCAGCCACCCTCAGGGAGCCGGGGAGCTGTTTTTT
12,.,TRBJ2-3,.,TRBV7-9,CASSVGRDTQYF,TGTGCCAGCAGCGTAGGCCGGGATACGCAGTATTTT
13,.,TRBJ2-7,.,TRBV15,CATSEQLSYEQYF,TGTGCCACCAGCGAGCAGCTATCCTACGAGCAGTACTTC
15,.,TRBJ1-4,TRBD1,TRBV9,CASSATTGTNEKLFF,TGTGCCAGCAGCGCCACGACAGGGACTAATGAAAAACTGTTTTTT
15,.,TRBJ1-4,.,TRBV23-1,CASSQSGQLRAQKIF,TGCGCCAGCAGTCAATCGGGGCAGTTAAGGGCCCAGAAGATTTTT
14,.,TRBJ1-1,.,TRBV5-1,CASSLAAGNTEAFF,TGCGCCAGCAGCTTGGCGGCAGGGAACACTGAAGCTTTCTTT
14,.,TRBJ2-4,.,TRBV2,CASSPGRTANIQYF,TGTGCCAGCAGTCCGGGAAGGACAGCGAACATTCAGTACTTC
13,.,TRBJ1-5,.,TRBV18,CASSLEEDQPQHF,TGTGCCAGCTCACTAGAGGAGGATCAGCCCCAGCATTTT
16,.,TRBJ2-7,TRBD1,TRBV18,CASSPKIDRVTYEQYF,TGTGCCAGCTCACCGAAAATCGACAGGGTAACCTACGAGCAGTACTTC
13,few,TRBJ1-1,.,TRBV27,CASSLIRGTEAFF,TGTGCCAGCAGTTTAATACGGGGGACTGAAGCTTTCTTT
19,.,TRBJ2-1,.,TRBV19,CASSSNQRRNLRNETGQFF,TGTGCCAGTAGTTCGAACCAGAGGCGCAATCTCCGCAATGAGACGGGGCAGTTCTTC
18,.,TRBJ1-1,TRBD1,TRBV2,CASSELDRGTYQFTEAFF,TGTGCCAGCAGTGAACTGGACAGGGGGACTTATCAATTCACTGAAGCTTTCTTT
15,few,TRBJ1-6,.,TRBV6-6,CASSYSKGRDSPLHF,TGTGCCAGCAGTTACTCGAAGGGCCGGGATTCACCCCTCCACTTT
13,once,TRBJ1-2,.,TRBV27,CASSLRLGYGYTF,TGTGCCAGCAGTCTCCGACTGGGCTATGGCTACACCTTC
13,.,TRBJ2-5,.,TRBV18,CASSPDSSRTQYF,TGTGCCAGCTCACCGGACAGTTCTCGGACCCAGTACTTC
14,.,TRBJ1-5,.,TRBV6-5,CASRTTGLNQPQHF,TGTGCCAGCCGCACGACGGGGCTCAATCAGCCCCAGCATTTT
14,.,TRBJ2-3,.,TRBV4-1,CASSQGMWRSTQYF,TGCGCCAGCAGCCAAGGGATGTGGAGGAGTACGCAGTATTTT
14,.,TRBJ2-3,TRBD2,TRBV7-6,CASSLEASGGTQYF,TGTGCCAGCAGCTTAGAGGCTAGCGGGGGTACGCAGTATTTT
15,.,TRBJ2-7,TRBD1,TRBV27,CASGYYGTGSHEQYF,TGTGCCAGCGGCTACTACGGGACAGGGTCCCACGAGCAGTACTTC
15,.,TRBJ1-5,.,TRBV19,CASSMFGHRGQPQHF,TGTGCCAGTAGTATGTTCGGCCATCGCGGGCAGCCCCAGCATTTT
15,.,TRBJ2-7,.,TRBV6-5,CASSYSPQVAREQYF,TGTGCCAGCAGTTACTCTCCACAGGTCGCGAGGGAGCAGTACTTC
17,.,TRBJ2-1,TRBD2,TRBV18,CASSPRVSGSDYNEQFF,TGTGCCAGCTCACCCCGGGTTAGCGGGAGCGACTACAATGAGCAGTTCTTC
16,once,TRBJ1-3,.,TRBV7-2,CASSITGSLSGNTIYF,TGTGCCAGCAGCATTACCGGGTCCCTCTCTGGAAACACCATATATTTT
14,.,TRBJ1-6,.,TRBV5-1,CASSSGPPGAPLHF,TGCGCCAGCAGCTCGGGACCGCCCGGGGCACCCCTCCACTTT
16,.,TRBJ1-1,.,TRBV5-6,CASSLILRALNTEAFF,TGTGCCAGCAGCTTGATATTAAGGGCCTTGAACACTGAAGCTTTCTTT
14,.,TRBJ1-1,.,TRBV19,CASRGAYRDTEAFF,TGTGCCAGTAGGGGGGCGTACCGGGACACTGAAGCTTTCTTT
12,.,TRBJ1-1,TRBD1,TRBV30,CAWVTGAYEAFF,TGTGCCTGGGTGACAGGGGCCTATGAAGCTTTCTTT
16,.,TRBJ2-7,TRBD2,TRBV7-2,CASSPGGIAGAKGQYF,TGTGCCAGCAGCCCCGGGGGGATAGCGGGAGCTAAGGGGCAGTACTTC
15,.,TRBJ2-3,TRBD2,TRBV6-4,CASSAGTSMTDTQYF,TGTGCCAGCAGTGCCGGGACTAGCATGACAGATACGCAGTATTTT
14,.,TRBJ1-2,.,TRBV6-5,CASSYSGGTDGYTF,TGTGCCAGCAGTTACTCTGGAGGGACTGATGGCTACACCTTC
15,.,TRBJ1-3,TRBD1,TRBV6-1,CASSGDRDSGNTIYF,TGTGCCAGCAGTGGGGACAGGGACTCTGGAAACACCATATATTTT
15,.,TRBJ2-2,.,TRBV4-3,CASSQGLRGPGELFF,TGCGCCAGCAGCCAAGGACTCAGGGGTCCCGGGGAGCTGTTTTTT
11,.,TRBJ1-1,.,TRBV6-1,CASSWYTEAFF,TGTGCCAGCAGTTGGTACACTGAAGCTTTCTTT
14,.,TRBJ2-7,TRBD1,TRBV6-5,CASRRTGSSYEQYF,TGTGCCAGCAGACGGACAGGGAGCTCTTACGAGCAGTACTTC
11,.,TRBJ1-4,.,TRBV29-1,CSVAVGEKLFF,TGCAGCGTTGCGGTGGGTGAAAAACTGTTTTTT
16,.,TRBJ1-5,TRBD1,TRBV28,CASLPSRRGQGQPQHF,TGTGCCAGCTTACCCTCAAGGAGGGGGCAAGGTCAGCCCCAGCATTTT
16,.,TRBJ2-5,TRBD2,TRBV2,CASSEWGLAKQETQYF,TGTGCCAGCAGTGAATGGGGACTAGCAAAACAAGAGACCCAGTACTTC
12,.,TRBJ2-7,TRBD1,TRBV6-1,CASRGTGYEQYF,TGTGCCAGCAGGGGGACAGGTTACGAGCAGTACTTC
12,.,TRBJ2-7,.,TRBV28,CASSLSTYEQYF,TGTGCCAGCAGTTTGTCTACTTACGAGCAGTACTTC
15,once,TRBJ1-1,.,TRBV9,CASSPLARMNTEAFF,TGTGCCAGCAGCCCCCTAGCGCGGATGAACACTGAAGCTTTCTTT
17,.,TRBJ1-5,.,TRBV15,CATSSPLTGNSNQPQHF,TGTGCCACCAGCAGCCCACTAACAGGGAATAGCAATCAGCCCCAGCATTTT
17,.,TRBJ2-1,TRBD2,TRBV4-2,CASSQGAAGEPYNEQFF,TGTGCCAGCAGCCAAGGGGCAGCGGGAGAACCCTACAATGAGCAGTTCTTC
13,.,TRBJ1-2,.,TRBV28,CASRARGNYGYTF,TGTGCCAGCAGGGCAAGGGGGAACTATGGCTACACCTTC
14,.,TRBJ2-5,.,TRBV7-9,CASSLARGLETQYF,TGTGCCAGCAGCTTAGCGAGGGGATTGGAGACCCAGTACTTC